The present TCR beta chain was sequenced within a study of blood T cell repertoires in COVID-19. As for the study in general: Researchers got acute and convalescent COVID-19 samples from the United States, Italy and Spain. Nucleic acid was either cDNA or gDNA, and it came from T cells, B-cell-depleted T cells, or PBMCs.

Trimming at V came to 4 bases and at J to 8 bases, leaving 12 bases not matched to a gene. CDR1 is SGHDT, CDR2 YYEEEE, per germline. There are 16 residues in the CDR3. How the authors handled the data: Researchers report that nucleated cell counts were estimated from reference gene primer amplification. Produced via immunoSEQ multiplex PCR; TCRdb's table is partial and in-frame only. That table supplies the V and J calls and clone size; D and trimming were determined from the DNA. The table lists under 300,000 clones, 84% of them singletons, with about 1.5% in the top ten. The TCR originated in a woman aged 40-49 years who had recovered from COVID-19. The sample comprised peripheral blood. The chain carries TRBV5-6 and TRBJ1-6, with 7 bases aligning to TRBD1. CDR3 in amino acids: CASSHPGTAPYSPLHF. The CDR3 DNA reads TGTGCCAGCAGCCATCCCGGGACAGCCCCGTATTCACCCCTCCACTTT.